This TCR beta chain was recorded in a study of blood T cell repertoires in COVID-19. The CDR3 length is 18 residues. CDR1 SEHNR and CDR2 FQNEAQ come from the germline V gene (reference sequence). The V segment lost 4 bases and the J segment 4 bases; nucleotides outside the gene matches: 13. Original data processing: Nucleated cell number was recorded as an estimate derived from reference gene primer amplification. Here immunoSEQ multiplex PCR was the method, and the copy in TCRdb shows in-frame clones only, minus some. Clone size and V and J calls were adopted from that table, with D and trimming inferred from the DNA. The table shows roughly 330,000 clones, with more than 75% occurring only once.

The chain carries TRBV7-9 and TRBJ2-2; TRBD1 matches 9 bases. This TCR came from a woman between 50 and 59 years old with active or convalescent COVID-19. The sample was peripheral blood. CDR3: CASSSISRTGESTGELFF. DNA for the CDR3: TGTGCCAGCAGCTCAATCTCGCGGACAGGGGAGAGCACCGGGGAGCTGTTTTTT.